These 15 T cell receptor beta chains came from one sample sequenced in a study of CD8+CD57+ T cells in acquired aplastic anemia. The template used for profiling TCR beta VDJ and CDR3 was genomic DNA. TCRdb used MiXCR to reprocess the reads, holding one entry per CDR3 protein. The sample has some 280,000 distinct CDR3 sequences; 55% to 65% are singletons. Sequenced input: sorted CD4+, CD8+, or CD8+CD57+ T cells (not recorded which) from PBMCs. These receptors were taken from a human donor with severe aplastic anemia or a healthy control (not recorded which).

The table lists this clonotype with a few counts. The chain couples TRBV5-4 to TRBJ1-6; D gene ambiguous. V was trimmed by 4 bases and J by 10 bases, leaving 12 bases between them. The CDR3 totals 13 residues. Per the germline V gene, CDR1 is SGHNT and CDR2 is YYREEE (reference sequence). The CDR3 spells CASSPQPRSPLHF. Here the CDR3 DNA reads TGTGCCAGCAGCCCCCAACCGAGATCACCCCTCCACTTT.

This clonotype was seen at least ten times. V usage is TRBV9 and J usage is TRBJ1-1, with a tentative D call TRBD1 (6 bases). Germline assignment: CDR1 SGDLS and CDR2 YYNGEE. The CDR3 spans 15 residues. V was shortened by 0 bases and J by 3 bases, with 12 bases between the two germline ends. As DNA, the CDR3 is TGTGCCAGCAGCGTAGGGGGGGCCATGGACACTGAAGCTTTCTTT. The encoded protein is CASSVGGAMDTEAFF.

The chain carries TRBV19 and TRBJ2-2; D is uncertain. The CDR3 length is 14 residues. Germline V lookup: CDR1 LNHDA, CDR2 SQIVND (reference sequence). With 3 bases removed from V and 4 bases from J, the gap between germline ends came to 9 bases. The CDR3 DNA is TGTGCCAGTAGTATCGACGTCTTCACCGGGGAGCTGTTTTTT. This codes for CASSIDVFTGELFF.

The rearrangement links TRBV2 to TRBJ2-2; D is perhaps TRBD1 (6 bases). Deletions cut 6 bases from V and 2 bases from J, with 10 bases between. This CDR3 comprises 14 residues. CDR1 and CDR2 (germline): SNHLY, FYNNEI. The CDR3 protein is CASRGTPNTGELFF. The CDR3, as DNA: TGTGCCAGCAGGGGGACACCTAACACCGGGGAGCTGTTTTTT.

The chain employs TRBV9 and TRBJ2-5; a possible D gene is TRBD1 (6 bases). V lost 6 bases and J lost 7, with 13 bases in between. Germline V lookup: CDR1 SGDLS, CDR2 YYNGEE. This CDR3 contains 12 residues. CDR3 loop: CASTGDGVTQYF. CDR3 sequence (DNA): TGTGCCAGCACAGGGGATGGGGTGACCCAGTACTTC.

The chain links TRBV7-2 to TRBJ2-1, with D perhaps being TRBD1 or TRBD2 (5 bases each). The V end lost 5 bases, the J end lost 2 bases, and 16 bases lay between the germline ends. This CDR3 is built from 16 residues. CDR1 and CDR2 from the germline V gene are SGHTA and FQGNSA. For the CDR3, the DNA is TGTGCCAGCAGCACGACGGGATCGGGGCCCTACAATGAGCAGTTCTTC. Protein product: CASSTTGSGPYNEQFF.

The chain joins TRBV5-4 to TRBJ1-4; D unresolved. Germline CDR1 is SGHNT and CDR2 is YYREEE (reference sequence). This CDR3 is built from 15 residues. Trimming removed 0 bases from V and 8 bases from J, with 14 bases in between. CDR3 loop: CASSLGGRAGEKLFF. CDR3 in DNA: TGTGCCAGCAGCTTGGGGGGTCGAGCTGGGGAAAAACTGTTTTTT. Full variable domain (outside the CDR3, taken from reference TRBV5-4 and TRBJ1-4): ETGVTQSPTHLIKTRGQQVTLRCSSQSGHNTVSWYQQALGQGPQFIFQYYREEENGRGNFPPRFSGLQFPNYSSELNVNALELDDSALYLCASSLGGRAGEKLFFGSGTQLSVL.

This clonotype was seen ten or more times. The chain recombines TRBV6-1 with TRBJ2-1; D perhaps matches TRBD1 (6 bases). This CDR3 has 13 amino acids. Germline V lookup: CDR1 MNHNS, CDR2 SASEGT. Trimming removed 6 bases from V and 5 bases from J, with 11 bases in between. As DNA, the CDR3 is TGTGCCAGCAGGAGGGACACCCACAATGAGCAGTTCTTC. Its protein product is CASRRDTHNEQFF.

This clonotype was recorded once. The V gene is TRBV7-9, the J gene TRBJ1-1; D is undetermined. The germline V and J ends were trimmed by 6 bases and 0 bases, with 8 bases remaining between them. Germline CDR1 and CDR2: SEHNR and FQNEAQ (reference sequence). The CDR3 totals 13 residues. CDR3 amino acids: CASRINMNTEAFF. CDR3 nucleotide sequence: TGTGCCAGCAGAATTAATATGAACACTGAAGCTTTCTTT. Filled out from reference TRBV7-9 and TRBJ1-1, the complete variable domain reads DTGVSQNPRHKITKRGQNVTFRCDPISEHNRLYWYRQTLGQGPEFLTYFQNEAQLEKSRLLSDRFSAERPKGSFSTLEIQRTEQGDSAMYLCASRINMNTEAFFGQGTRLTVV.

V and J are TRBV7-9 and TRBJ2-1; D is ambiguous. CDR3 length: 16 amino acids. Germline V gene data show CDR1 as SEHNR and CDR2 as FQNEAQ (reference sequence). The V end was cut by 4 bases, the J end by 1 base, with 14 bases between. CDR3 residues: CASSSVWAGSYNEQFF. The CDR3 nucleotides read TGTGCCAGCAGCTCCGTATGGGCTGGGTCCTACAATGAGCAGTTCTTC.

The chain employs TRBV7-9 and TRBJ1-2, with 9 bases fitting TRBD1. Trimming at V came to 1 base and at J to 5 bases, leaving 14 bases not matched to a gene. This CDR3 is 18 amino acids long. Per the germline V gene, CDR1 is SEHNR and CDR2 is FQNEAQ (reference sequence). The CDR3 DNA is TGTGCCAGCAGCTTAGGCGTGACAGGGGGAACGGTGGATTATGGCTACACCTTC. As protein: CASSLGVTGGTVDYGYTF. The whole variable domain, filled in from reference TRBV7-9 and TRBJ1-2, reads DTGVSQNPRHKITKRGQNVTFRCDPISEHNRLYWYRQTLGQGPEFLTYFQNEAQLEKSRLLSDRFSAERPKGSFSTLEIQRTEQGDSAMYLCASSLGVTGGTVDYGYTFGSGTRLTVV.

As concerns this clonotype: This clone may be a read error of a much larger clone one base away. The rearrangement links TRBV6-1 to TRBJ1-5; D might be TRBD1 (6 bases). CDR3 size: 15 residues. CDR1 MNHNS and CDR2 SASEGT come from the germline V gene. Trimming removed 2 bases at V and 9 bases at J, with 17 bases between. Here the CDR3 reads CASSEYGGAGRPQHF. The CDR3 bases are TGTGCCAGCAGTGAATATGGGGGCGCGGGGCGGCCCCAGCATTTT.

V gene TRBV20-1 combines with J gene TRBJ2-7; TRBD2 matches at 12 bases. This CDR3 is 14 amino acids long. The V and J ends lost 5 bases and 0 bases, in that order; junction bases with no gene match: 2. Germline V CDR1 and CDR2: DFQATT, SNEGSKA (reference sequence). The CDR3 nucleotides read TGCAGTGCTGAGGGACTAGCGGGCTCCTACGAGCAGTACTTC. Residues: CSAEGLAGSYEQYF.

V gene TRBV20-1 combines with J gene TRBJ1-2, with 7 positions matching TRBD1. V shed 5 bases, J shed 13 bases, and the junction held 7 bases outside the gene matches. Germline values: CDR1 DFQATT, CDR2 SNEGSKA (reference sequence). The CDR3 is 10 amino acids. The CDR3 DNA sequence: TGCAGTGCTCTAGGGGGCGGTGGCACCTTC. This encodes CSALGGGGTF.

This rearrangement joins TRBV24-1 to TRBJ2-3; D may be TRBD1 (5 bases). The length of the CDR3 is 12 residues. From germline, CDR1 is KGHDR and CDR2 SFDVKD. V shed 4 bases and J shed 6 bases, with 7 bases lying between them. CDR3 loop: CATSEAGDTQYF. CDR3 in DNA: TGTGCCACCAGTGAAGCAGGGGATACGCAGTATTTT.